The 4 T cell receptor beta chains presented below share a single source sample, sequenced in a study of shared clonotypes between healthy human individuals. Naive-designated CD8 cells lacked CD45RO, were positively enriched for CCR7, and omitted terminally differentiated effector memory CD45RA+ cells. Measured with immunoSEQ multiplex PCR; TCRdb has only the in-frame clones, and not every one. The table includes about 2 million clones, approximately 95% detected once. Sequencing was carried out using naive CD8+ T cells sorted from blood. Source of these receptors: a man between 18 and 29 years old in good health.

This clone was detected only a few times. This chain links TRBV7-9 with TRBJ1-5, with TRBD1 matching 8 bases. Germline V gives CDR1 SEHNR, CDR2 FQNEAQ (reference sequence). Trimming cost V 7 bases and J 3 bases; bases outside gene matches: 2. The CDR3 covers 13 residues. CDR3 protein: CASTTGVNQPQHF. The CDR3 bases are TGTGCCAGCACGACAGGGGTCAATCAGCCCCAGCATTTT.

This sequence joins TRBV11-2 and TRBJ1-1; 7 nucleotides match TRBD1. There are 15 residues in the CDR3. With V trimmed by 5 bases and J by 0 bases, 6 bases remained unmatched. Germline V lookup: CDR1 SGHAT, CDR2 FQNNGV. The CDR3 DNA reads as TGTGCCAGCAGCGGGAGACAGGGAATGAACACTGAAGCTTTCTTT. Amino acid sequence: CASSGRQGMNTEAFF.

The rearrangement uses TRBV25-1 and TRBJ1-1; D gene unclear. Germline CDR1 and CDR2: MGHDK and SYGVNS. CDR3 size: 16 residues. Deletions cut 2 bases from V and 3 bases from J, with 16 bases between. The CDR3 DNA sequence: TGTGCCAGCAGTGAAGGACTGTATGGCATCGACACTGAAGCTTTCTTT. Its translation is CASSEGLYGIDTEAFF.

The chain joins TRBV11-3 to TRBJ2-3; D possibly corresponds to TRBD2 (5 bases). Trimming took off 5 bases at V and 5 bases at J, with 11 bases between the two ends. Germline V gene lookup returns CDR1 SGHNT and CDR2 YENEEA. There are 13 residues in the CDR3. This CDR3 reads CASSRGIVDTQYF. CDR3 in DNA: TGTGCCAGCAGCCGAGGGATCGTAGATACGCAGTATTTT. Using reference TRBV11-3 and TRBJ2-3 for the parts outside the CDR3, the full variable domain is EAGVVQSPRYKIIEKKQPVAFWCNPISGHNTLYWYLQNLGQGPELLIRYENEEAVDDSQLPKDRFSAERLKGVDSTLKIQPAELGDSAVYLCASSRGIVDTQYFGPGTRLTVL.